The 17 T cell receptor beta chains given below trace back to one sample, sequenced in a study of blood T cells in healthy people across ages (dated by TCRdb to 2015 to 2017). The library relied on 5' RACE. The instrument given in TCRdb is Illumina HiSeq 2500. A second PCR of about 6 to 11 cycles was performed with a sample-barcoded 5' primer and a J-beta primer mix. TCRdb reprocessed the public reads (quality trimming at Q25 with fastp, clone calling with MiXCR) and kept in-frame beta chains. When rows share a CDR3 protein, they turn into one entry using the most common DNA and genes. The sample yields 1.5 million to 2 million distinct CDR3 sequences; roughly 30% were counted once. The top ten clonotypes cover over 9% of the sample. Sequencing input: blood. These receptors originate from a young woman in good health.

The rearrangement uses TRBV7-2 and TRBJ2-1; 9 bases fit TRBD2. Germline lookup yields CDR1 SGHTA and CDR2 FQGNSA. The ends lost 6 bases at V and 9 bases at J; junction bases unmatched: 12. This CDR3 contains 15 residues. The CDR3 nucleotides read TGTGCCAGCAGAACCGAGGCGGGAGGGCCGGGTGAGCAGTTCTTC. This sequence encodes CASRTEAGGPGEQFF.

This clonotype has a handful of counts. The chain has TRBV7-6 and TRBJ2-7, with unresolved D. V was clipped by 4 bases and J by 2 bases, with 15 bases between them. This CDR3 is built from 15 residues. From germline, CDR1 is SGHVS and CDR2 FNYEAQ. The DNA of the CDR3 is TGTGCCAGCAGCTCGTGGACCAGCACCACCTACGAGCAGTACTTC. Protein: CASSSWTSTTYEQYF.

This clonotype was observed a few times. The CDR3 nucleotides are TGTGCCAGCAGTGAGTACACAGCTAGCAATGAGCAGTTCTTC. It codes for CASSEYTASNEQFF. The genes are TRBV2 and TRBJ2-1; no definite D call. The V end was cut by 3 bases, the J end by 6 bases, with 12 bases between. CDR3 length: 14 amino acids. The germline V gene encodes CDR1 SNHLY and CDR2 FYNNEI.

The chain has TRBV3-1 and TRBJ1-2; TRBD1 agrees at 7 bases. The junction had 17 bases not matched to a gene; V was cut back by 0 bases and J by 4 bases. This CDR3 has 19 residues. Germline V gene sequence: CDR1 LGHDT, CDR2 YNNKEL (reference sequence). The CDR3 DNA follows: TGTGCCAGCAGCCAAGATATCGGGGCAGGGGGGCAATTCTCCTATGGCTACACCTTC. It translates to CASSQDIGAGGQFSYGYTF.

This rearrangement joins TRBV20-1 to TRBJ2-5; D is unresolved. CDR3 length: 12 residues. Germline V gene lookup returns CDR1 DFQATT and CDR2 SNEGSKA (reference sequence). The germline V and J ends were trimmed by 1 base and 11 bases, with 14 bases remaining between them. The CDR3 DNA reads TGCAGTGCTAGAGGGGTGACCTCAGAGCAGTACTTC. Encoded protein: CSARGVTSEQYF.

This clonotype has just a few counts. The chain joins TRBV20-1 to TRBJ2-2; D not certain. Germline CDR1 and CDR2: DFQATT and SNEGSKA (reference sequence). V was clipped by 4 bases and J by 4 bases, with 13 bases between them. The CDR3 is 14 residues long. The CDR3 sequence: CSAMKRLRTGELFF. The CDR3 DNA reads as TGCAGTGCTATGAAACGGCTACGCACCGGGGAGCTGTTTTTT.

The chain combines TRBV27 with TRBJ1-2; D perhaps matches TRBD1 (6 bases). Trimming pared 3 bases from V and 8 bases from J, leaving 13 bases between. This CDR3 has 13 amino acids. Germline CDR1 reads MNHEY; CDR2 reads SMNVEV (reference sequence). The CDR3 bases are TGTGCCAGCAGTTTCCGGGGGGCGCAGGGCTACACCTTC. It is translated as CASSFRGAQGYTF.

The chain couples TRBV4-1 to TRBJ2-1, with D perhaps TRBD2 (8 bases). This CDR3 contains 18 residues. The V and J ends lost 0 bases and 8 bases respectively, with 23 bases between them. Per the germline V gene, CDR1 is MGHRA and CDR2 is YSYEKL. In nucleotides, the CDR3 is TGCGCCAGCAGCCAAGAGGGAGCGGGAGAGGAGGGGGCCGATGAGCAGTTCTTC. It codes for CASSQEGAGEEGADEQFF.

This clonotype was seen more than once but under ten times. J is TRBJ2-2 and V is TRBV27; TRBD2 matches at 8 bases. Unmatched junction bases numbered 4, after V lost 8 bases and J lost 2 bases. Germline V gene lookup returns CDR1 MNHEY and CDR2 SMNVEV (reference sequence). This CDR3 has 14 amino acids. This CDR3 reads CASGIAGNTGELFF. The CDR3 nucleotides are TGTGCCAGCGGGATAGCGGGAAACACCGGGGAGCTGTTTTTT.

Concerning this clonotype: A much larger clone sits a single nucleotide away, making a read error possible. This chain connects TRBV20-1 to TRBJ2-1, with D unclear. CDR3 length equals 10 residues. V lost 5 bases to trimming and J lost 11 bases, with 10 bases between them. Germline V gene sequence: CDR1 DFQATT, CDR2 SNEGSKA (reference sequence). CDR3 amino acids: CSADPDKQFF. The DNA for the CDR3 is TGCAGTGCTGACCCAGATAAGCAGTTCTTC.

V is TRBV11-1 and J is TRBJ2-5, with 9 bases that match TRBD1. Germline CDR1 SGHAT, CDR2 FQDESV (reference sequence). After removal of 3 bases from V and 11 bases from J, the junction contained 19 bases not matched to a gene. The CDR3 consists of 17 residues. DNA for the CDR3: TGTGCCAGCAGCTTCATTTTGATGGGACAGGGAGGATATGAGCAGTACTTC. Its protein product is CASSFILMGQGGYEQYF.

In its sample, this clonotype was seen a few times. The rearrangement links TRBV20-1 to TRBJ2-7; tentatively, D is TRBD2 (5 bases). The CDR3 covers 14 residues. Germline V lookup: CDR1 DFQATT, CDR2 SNEGSKA (reference sequence). V was cut by 4 bases and J by 5 bases, with 18 bases left in between. CDR3 nucleotides: TGCAGTGCTAAAAAATTGTCAGGAGCGGACGAGCAGTACTTC. It encodes CSAKKLSGADEQYF.

Concerning this clonotype: Germline and junction disagree at one end, which may indicate a read error. The chain links TRBV18 to TRBJ1-1; D gene unclear. Germline CDR1 reads KGHSH; CDR2 reads LQKENI. This CDR3 comprises 15 residues. The CDR3 reads CASSPPNNMNTEAFF. The CDR3 DNA is TGTGCCAGCTCACCACCGAACAACATGAACACGGAAGCTTTCTTT.

The chain has TRBV6-1 and TRBJ2-5; D not certain. The V and J ends lost 3 bases and 1 base respectively, with 12 bases between them. The length of the CDR3 is 15 residues. The germline V gene encodes CDR1 MNHNS and CDR2 SASEGT. This CDR3 is CASSEDGYFQETQYF. For the CDR3, the DNA is TGTGCCAGCAGTGAGGACGGGTACTTCCAAGAGACCCAGTACTTC.

This chain joins TRBV7-8 and TRBJ2-1; TRBD2 matches at 13 bases. V shed 5 bases and J 6 bases; nucleotides not matched to a gene: 16. Germline CDR1 is SGHVS and CDR2 is FQNEAQ. The CDR3 runs 19 residues. The CDR3 DNA sequence: TGTGCCAGCAGCACCAGGACTAGCGGGGGCCCCAGGGGTCCCAATGAGCAGTTCTTC. Amino acids: CASSTRTSGGPRGPNEQFF.

This clonotype occurred a few times. The V gene is TRBV9, the J gene TRBJ2-3; D possibly corresponds to TRBD2 (6 bases). The germline V gene has CDR1 SGDLS and CDR2 YYNGEE. This CDR3 comprises 15 residues. V shed 1 base and J shed 5 bases, with 14 bases lying between them. In nucleotides, the CDR3 is TGTGCCAGCAGCGTATGGGGGACTCGCAGAGATACGCAGTATTTT. As protein: CASSVWGTRRDTQYF.

The gene calls are TRBV4-1 and TRBJ1-2; D is ambiguous. CDR3 size: 17 residues. The germline V gene has CDR1 MGHRA and CDR2 YSYEKL. CDR3 sequence: CLPPVPWLEQRLYGYTF. The CDR3 nucleotides are TGCCTACCTCCCGTGCCCTGGCTGGAACAGAGACTCTATGGCTACACCTTC.